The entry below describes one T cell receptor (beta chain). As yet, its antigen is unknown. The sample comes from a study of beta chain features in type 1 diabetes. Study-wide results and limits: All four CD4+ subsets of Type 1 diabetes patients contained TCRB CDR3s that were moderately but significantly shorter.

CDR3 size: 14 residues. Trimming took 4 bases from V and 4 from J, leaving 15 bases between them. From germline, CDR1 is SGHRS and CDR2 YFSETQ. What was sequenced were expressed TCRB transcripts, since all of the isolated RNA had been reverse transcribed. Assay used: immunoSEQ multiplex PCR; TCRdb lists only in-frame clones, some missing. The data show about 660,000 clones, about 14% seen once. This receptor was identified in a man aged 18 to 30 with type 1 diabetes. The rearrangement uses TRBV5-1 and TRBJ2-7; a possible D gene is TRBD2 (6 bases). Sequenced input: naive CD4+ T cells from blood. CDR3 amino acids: CASSPDGSPYEQYF. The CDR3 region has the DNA TGCGCCAGCAGCCCGGACGGGAGCCCATACGAGCAGTACTTC.